This T cell receptor beta chain is drawn from a study of T cells in Graves' hyperthyroidism and ophthalmopathy. Study overall: Peripheral blood draws took place at initial diagnosis, ahead of any treatment. Findings of the study overall: The model made its ophthalmopathy prediction, and onset followed a median approximately six months later.

CDR3 size: 18 residues. Germline assignment: CDR1 DFQATT and CDR2 SNEGSKA (reference sequence). J gave up 5 bases and V 5 bases, and 19 bases lay outside the gene matches. The investigators amplified TCR beta CDR3 regions from RNA transcripts. The HTBI primer set served for first-round RT-PCR of the TCR CDR3. TCRdb processed the multiplex PCR reads anew with MiXCR; each CDR3 protein has one entry. The sample lists around 300,000 distinct CDR3 sequences, roughly 13% occurring once. The sample holds many counts of this clonotype. The antigen remains undetermined. This receptor was taken from a woman aged 40 to 55 with Graves' hyperthyroidism. The chain is built from TRBV20-1 and TRBJ1-1; 11 nucleotides match TRBD1. Sequencing was carried out using blood. CDR3: CSAPKQTGTGGSGTEAFF. The DNA of the CDR3 is TGCAGTGCTCCCAAACAGACTGGGACAGGGGGATCGGGTACTGAAGCTTTCTTT.